These 16 T cell receptor beta chains share one sample of origin, sequenced in a study of blood T cell repertoires in COVID-19. Sequenced by immunoSEQ multiplex PCR; TCRdb stores in-frame clones only, minus some. The data show over 110,000 clones, about 91% seen once. The specimen was peripheral blood. Receptors originate from a human donor in a cohort sampled during active COVID-19.

DNA of the CDR3: TGTGCCAGCAGCGTAGACCCGGGCACCGGGGAGCTGTTTTTT. Amino acids: CASSVDPGTGELFF. The rearrangement joins TRBV9 to TRBJ2-2; D is uncertain. Germline V gene lookup returns CDR1 SGDLS and CDR2 YYNGEE. CDR3 length: 14 residues. The ends were cut back, 0 bases at V and 4 bases at J, with 7 bases in the middle.

The V gene is TRBV12-3 or TRBV12-4, the J gene TRBJ1-2; a weak D match, TRBD1 (6 bases). The CDR3 covers 13 residues. V lost 2 bases to trimming and J lost 4 bases, with 8 bases between them. CDR3 in amino acids: CASSLTGIYGYTF. The CDR3 DNA follows: TGTGCCAGCAGTTTAACAGGGATCTATGGCTACACCTTC.

The gene calls are TRBV6-2 or TRBV6-3 and TRBJ2-7; 9 nucleotides agree with TRBD1. The CDR3 spans 15 residues. Looked up from germline, CDR1 is MNHEY and CDR2 is SVGEGT. V gave up 0 bases and J gave up 3 bases; unmatched junction bases: 3. The CDR3 DNA sequence: TGTGCCAGCAGTTACTCGACAGGGGGAGGCTACGAGCAGTACTTC. This codes for CASSYSTGGGYEQYF.

This chain joins TRBV7-9 and TRBJ1-4; 7 bases align to TRBD1. CDR1 is SEHNR, CDR2 FQNEAQ, per germline (reference sequence). The J segment lost 11 bases and the V segment lost 6 bases, leaving 15 bases of the junction unmatched. The CDR3 covers 15 residues. This CDR3 reads CASRSEGRYRGKLFF. The CDR3 nucleotides are TGTGCCAGCAGATCCGAAGGGAGGTACAGGGGTAAACTGTTTTTT. The whole variable domain, remainder taken from reference TRBV7-9 and TRBJ1-4, is DTGVSQNPRHKITKRGQNVTFRCDPISEHNRLYWYRQTLGQGPEFLTYFQNEAQLEKSRLLSDRFSAERPKGSFSTLEIQRTEQGDSAMYLCASRSEGRYRGKLFFGSGTQLSVL.

The chain joins TRBV15 to TRBJ2-1; tentative D call: TRBD1 (6 bases). The CDR3 loop spans 14 amino acids. With 1 base removed from V and 8 bases from J, the gap between germline ends came to 12 bases. The germline CDR1 and CDR2 sequences are LNHNV and YYDKDF (reference sequence). The chain's CDR3 is CATSRGQGIDEQFF. The DNA of the CDR3 is TGTGCCACCAGCAGAGGTCAGGGGATCGATGAGCAGTTCTTC.

The CDR3 DNA reads TGTGCCAGCAGCCAAGCTGGGGGCAATTCACCCCTCCACTTT. Translated, it gives CASSQAGGNSPLHF. The rearrangement uses TRBV3-1 (or the pseudogene TRBV3-2) and TRBJ1-6; a weak D match, TRBD1 (6 bases). Germline CDR1 and CDR2: LGHDT and YNNKEL (reference sequence). The ends were cut back, 1 base at V and 7 bases at J, with 8 bases in the middle. CDR3 size: 14 residues.

The genes are TRBV19 and TRBJ2-5; 8 nucleotides line up with TRBD1. With 5 bases clipped from V and 5 bases from J, the junction kept 4 bases outside the gene matches. In germline, CDR1 is LNHDA, CDR2 SQIVND (reference sequence). The CDR3 totals 13 residues. This chain's CDR3 is CASSWTGRETQYF. CDR3 nucleotides: TGTGCCAGTAGTTGGACAGGGAGGGAGACCCAGTACTTC. The whole variable domain, filled in from reference TRBV19 and TRBJ2-5, reads DGGITQSPKYLFRKEGQNVTLSCEQNLNHDAMYWYRQDPGQGLRLIYYSQIVNDFQKGDIAEGYSVSREKKESFPLTVTSAQKNPTAFYLCASSWTGRETQYFGPGTRLLVL.

CDR3 amino acids: CASSWSDRGGFGEAFF. Written as DNA, the CDR3 is TGCGCCAGCAGCTGGTCGGACAGGGGCGGATTTGGTGAAGCTTTCTTT. V is TRBV5-1 and J is TRBJ1-1; 9 bases are a match to TRBD1. With 3 bases clipped from V and 7 bases from J, the junction kept 13 bases outside the gene matches. The germline gives CDR1 SGHRS, CDR2 YFSETQ. This CDR3 comprises 16 residues.

The chain uses TRBV7-6 and TRBJ1-6; D may be TRBD1 (6 bases). CDR1 SGHVS and CDR2 FNYEAQ come from the germline V gene. There are 16 residues in the CDR3. Trimming shortened V by 2 bases and J by 6 bases, and 14 bases separated the two germline ends. The CDR3 protein is CASSLHRVMGNSPLHF. CDR3 nucleotide sequence: TGTGCCAGCAGCTTACACAGGGTCATGGGTAATTCACCCCTCCACTTT.

This clone was seen just once. V gene TRBV5-1 combines with J gene TRBJ1-2; 12 positions match TRBD1. This CDR3 is 15 amino acids long. The V gene's germline CDR1 is SGHRS and CDR2 YFSETQ. Trimming removed 3 bases from V and 6 bases from J; junction bases left unmatched: 6. The CDR3 here is CASSSGQGAQDGYTF. The CDR3 DNA reads TGCGCCAGCAGCTCGGGACAGGGGGCGCAGGATGGCTACACCTTC.

The CDR3 DNA reads as TGTGCCAGTAGTTTGGGCCGGGGGGGAACTGAAGCTTTCTTT. Protein: CASSLGRGGTEAFF. The rearrangement links TRBV19 to TRBJ1-1; weak D call: TRBD1 (5 bases). V was cut by 5 bases and J by 5 bases, with 15 bases left in between. Germline V CDR1 and CDR2: LNHDA, SQIVND (reference sequence). This CDR3 contains 14 residues.

This chain's CDR3 is CASSPTGLNTEAFF. The CDR3 coding sequence is TGCGCCAGCAGCCCGACAGGGTTGAACACTGAAGCTTTCTTT. The gene calls are TRBV4-1 and TRBJ1-1; 7 nucleotides align to TRBD1. Trimming removed 4 bases from V and 0 bases from J; junction bases left unmatched: 2. Looked up from germline, CDR1 is MGHRA and CDR2 is YSYEKL. The CDR3 consists of 14 residues.

This clone was recorded a few times. The chain employs TRBV29-1 and TRBJ1-1; D is unclear. V shed 3 bases and J shed 4 bases, with 15 bases lying between them. Germline V gives CDR1 SQVTM, CDR2 ANQGSEA. This CDR3 comprises 14 residues. The CDR3 DNA reads as TGCAGCGTTGATAGGTCGGGGTTGAGCACTGAAGCTTTCTTT. Protein sequence: CSVDRSGLSTEAFF.

This clone has just a few counts. The rearrangement uses TRBV7-9 and TRBJ2-3; a possible D gene is TRBD1 (6 bases). V was clipped by 5 bases and J by 2 bases, with 17 bases between them. This CDR3 contains 16 residues. Germline V gives CDR1 SEHNR, CDR2 FQNEAQ (reference sequence). The CDR3 reads CASSDDYGDTTDTQYF. CDR3 DNA: TGTGCCAGCAGCGACGATTACGGGGACACCACAGATACGCAGTATTTT.

The DNA for the CDR3 is TGCGCCAGCAGCCAAGGCAGGAGTCCGGGACTAGCGGGGGGCTACAATGAGCAGTTCTTC. Its translation is CASSQGRSPGLAGGYNEQFF. The gene calls are TRBV4-1 and TRBJ2-1, with 15 bases fitting TRBD2. The CDR3 covers 20 residues. The junction had 10 bases not matched to a gene; V was cut back by 1 base and J by 3 bases. Germline V gives CDR1 MGHRA, CDR2 YSYEKL.

V usage is TRBV7-9 and J usage is TRBJ2-1, with D perhaps TRBD2 (6 bases). Trimming left V 3 bases short and J 0 bases short, with 12 bases between. Per the germline V gene, CDR1 is SEHNR and CDR2 is FQNEAQ (reference sequence). The CDR3 loop spans 16 amino acids. The CDR3: CASSFYAGHSYNEQFF. The CDR3 nucleotides are TGTGCCAGCAGCTTTTACGCGGGGCACTCCTACAATGAGCAGTTCTTC.